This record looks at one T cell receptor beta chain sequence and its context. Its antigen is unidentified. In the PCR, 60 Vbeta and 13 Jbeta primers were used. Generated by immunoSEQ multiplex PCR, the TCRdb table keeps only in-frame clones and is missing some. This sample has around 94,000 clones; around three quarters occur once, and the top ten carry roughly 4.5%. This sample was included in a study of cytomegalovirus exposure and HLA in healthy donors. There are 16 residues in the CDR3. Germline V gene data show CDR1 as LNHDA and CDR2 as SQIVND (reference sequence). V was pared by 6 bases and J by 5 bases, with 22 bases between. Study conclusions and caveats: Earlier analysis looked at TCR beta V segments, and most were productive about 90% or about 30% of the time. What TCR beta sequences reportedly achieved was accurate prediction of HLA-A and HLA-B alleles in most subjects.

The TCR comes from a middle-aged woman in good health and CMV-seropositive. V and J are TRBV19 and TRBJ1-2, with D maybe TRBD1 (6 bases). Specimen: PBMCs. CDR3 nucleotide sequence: TGTGCCAGTAGAGATATTACACAGGGCCGTGTTTATGGCTACACCTTC. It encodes CASRDITQGRVYGYTF.